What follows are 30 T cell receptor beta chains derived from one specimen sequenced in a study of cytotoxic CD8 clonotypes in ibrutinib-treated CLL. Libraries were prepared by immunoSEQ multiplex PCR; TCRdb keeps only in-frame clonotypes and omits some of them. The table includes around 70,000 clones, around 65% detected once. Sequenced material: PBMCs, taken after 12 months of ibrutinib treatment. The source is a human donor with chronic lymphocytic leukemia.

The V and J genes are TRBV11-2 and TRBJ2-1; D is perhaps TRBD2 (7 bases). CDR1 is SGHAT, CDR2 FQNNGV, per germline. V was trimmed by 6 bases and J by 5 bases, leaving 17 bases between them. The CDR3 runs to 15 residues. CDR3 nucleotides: TGTGCCAGCAGTTTAAGGGGGGGGCCCAACAATGAGCAGTTCTTC. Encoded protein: CASSLRGGPNNEQFF.

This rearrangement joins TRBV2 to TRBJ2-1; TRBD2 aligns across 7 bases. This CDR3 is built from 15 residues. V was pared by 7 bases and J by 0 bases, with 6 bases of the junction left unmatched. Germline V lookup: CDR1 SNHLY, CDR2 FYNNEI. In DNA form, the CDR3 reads TGTGCCAGCAACCTAGCGGAGAGCTCCTACAATGAGCAGTTCTTC. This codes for CASNLAESSYNEQFF.

The CDR3 is CASSPRFGNTEAFF. Written as DNA, the CDR3 is TGTGCCAGCAGTCCCCGTTTCGGGAACACTGAAGCTTTCTTT. V is TRBV28 and J is TRBJ1-1; D is unclear. This CDR3 contains 14 residues. The V and J ends lost 5 bases and 1 base respectively, with 11 bases between them. Germline V CDR1 and CDR2: MDHEN, SYDVKM.

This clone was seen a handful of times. CDR3 protein: CASLTGTTYEQYF. The CDR3, as DNA: TGTGCCAGCCTGACAGGGACAACCTACGAGCAGTACTTC. The chain joins TRBV21-1 to TRBJ2-7; the table assigns TRBD1, which was not confirmed against the DNA. TRBV21-1 is noted as a pseudogene. CDR3 length: 13 amino acids.

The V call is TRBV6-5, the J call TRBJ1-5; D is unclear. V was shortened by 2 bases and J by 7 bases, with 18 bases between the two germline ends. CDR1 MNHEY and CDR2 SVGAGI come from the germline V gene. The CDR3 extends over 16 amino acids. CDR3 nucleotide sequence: TGTGCCAGCAGTTACGGTGGCAGAGGAACGGGGCAGCCCCAGCATTTT. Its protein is CASSYGGRGTGQPQHF.

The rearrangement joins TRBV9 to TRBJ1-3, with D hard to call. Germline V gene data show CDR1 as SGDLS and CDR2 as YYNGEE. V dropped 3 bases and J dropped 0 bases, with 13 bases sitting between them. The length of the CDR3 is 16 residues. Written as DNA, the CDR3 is TGTGCCAGCAGCGCGGGCAGTGCCAACTCTGGAAACACCATATATTTT. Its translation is CASSAGSANSGNTIYF.

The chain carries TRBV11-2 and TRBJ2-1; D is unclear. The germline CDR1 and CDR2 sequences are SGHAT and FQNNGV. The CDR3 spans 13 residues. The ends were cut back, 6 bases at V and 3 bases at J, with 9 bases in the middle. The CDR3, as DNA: TGTGCCAGCAGGAGGTTTGGCTACAATGAGCAGTTCTTC. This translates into CASRRFGYNEQFF. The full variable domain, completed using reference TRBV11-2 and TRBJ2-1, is EAGVAQSPRYKIIEKRQSVAFWCNPISGHATLYWYQQILGQGPKLLIQFQNNGVVDDSQLPKDRFSAERLKGVDSTLKIQPAKLEDSAVYLCASRRFGYNEQFFGPGTRLTVL.

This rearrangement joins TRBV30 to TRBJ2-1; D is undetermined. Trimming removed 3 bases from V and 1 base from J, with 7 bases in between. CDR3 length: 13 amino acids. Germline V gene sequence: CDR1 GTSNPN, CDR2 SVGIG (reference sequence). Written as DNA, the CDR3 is TGTGCCTGGAGGAGTGGGTCCTACAATGAGCAGTTCTTC. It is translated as CAWRSGSYNEQFF.

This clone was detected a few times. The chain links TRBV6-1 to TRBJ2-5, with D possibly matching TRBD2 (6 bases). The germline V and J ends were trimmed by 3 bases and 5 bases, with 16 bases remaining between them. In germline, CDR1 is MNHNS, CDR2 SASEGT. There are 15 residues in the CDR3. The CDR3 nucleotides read TGTGCCAGCAGTGACCAGACCGGGGGTAGGGAGACCCAGTACTTC. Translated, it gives CASSDQTGGRETQYF.

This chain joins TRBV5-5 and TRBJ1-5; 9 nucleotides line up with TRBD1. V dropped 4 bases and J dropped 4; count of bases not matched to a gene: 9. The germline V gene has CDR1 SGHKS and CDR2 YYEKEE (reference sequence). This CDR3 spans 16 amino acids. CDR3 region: CASSRTGVESNQPQHF. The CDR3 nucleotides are TGTGCCAGCAGCCGGACAGGGGTTGAGAGTAATCAGCCCCAGCATTTT.

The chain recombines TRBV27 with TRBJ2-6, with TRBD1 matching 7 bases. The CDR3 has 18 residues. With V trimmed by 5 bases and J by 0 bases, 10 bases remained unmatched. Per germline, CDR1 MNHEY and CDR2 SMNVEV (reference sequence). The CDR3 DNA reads TGTGCCAGCAGTCAAGACAGGGCTCGCGACTCTGGGGCCAACGTCCTGACTTTC. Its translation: CASSQDRARDSGANVLTF.

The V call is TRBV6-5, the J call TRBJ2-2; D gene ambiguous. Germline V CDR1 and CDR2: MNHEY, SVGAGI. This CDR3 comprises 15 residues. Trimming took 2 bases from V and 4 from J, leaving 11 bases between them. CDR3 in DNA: TGTGCCAGCAGTTACGATGCGCGCGGCACCGGGGAGCTGTTTTTT. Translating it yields CASSYDARGTGELFF.

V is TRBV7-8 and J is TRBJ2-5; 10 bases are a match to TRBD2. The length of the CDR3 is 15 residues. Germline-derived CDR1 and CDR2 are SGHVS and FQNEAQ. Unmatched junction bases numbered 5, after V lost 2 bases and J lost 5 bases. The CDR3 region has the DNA TGTGCCAGCAGCTTAACTAGCGGGGAGGAGGAGACCCAGTACTTC. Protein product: CASSLTSGEEETQYF.

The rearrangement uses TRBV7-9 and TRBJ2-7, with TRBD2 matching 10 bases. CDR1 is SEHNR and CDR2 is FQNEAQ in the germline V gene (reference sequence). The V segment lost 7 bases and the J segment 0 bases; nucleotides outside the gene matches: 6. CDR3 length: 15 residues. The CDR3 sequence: CASTIAGGISYEQYF. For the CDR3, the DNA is TGTGCCAGCACCATAGCGGGGGGCATCTCCTACGAGCAGTACTTC.

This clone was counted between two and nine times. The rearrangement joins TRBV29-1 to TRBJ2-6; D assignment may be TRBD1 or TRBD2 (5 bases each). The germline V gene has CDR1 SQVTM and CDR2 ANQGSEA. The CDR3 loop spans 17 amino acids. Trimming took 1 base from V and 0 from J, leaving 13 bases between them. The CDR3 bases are TGCAGCGTTGAAGGACAGACTACCTACTCTGGGGCCAACGTCCTGACTTTC. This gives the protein CSVEGQTTYSGANVLTF.

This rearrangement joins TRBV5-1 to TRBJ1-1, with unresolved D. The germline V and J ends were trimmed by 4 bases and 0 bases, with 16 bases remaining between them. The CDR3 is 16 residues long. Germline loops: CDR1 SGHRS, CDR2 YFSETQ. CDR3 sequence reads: CASSPMEGDMNTEAFF. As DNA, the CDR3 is TGCGCCAGCAGCCCCATGGAAGGAGACATGAACACTGAAGCTTTCTTT.

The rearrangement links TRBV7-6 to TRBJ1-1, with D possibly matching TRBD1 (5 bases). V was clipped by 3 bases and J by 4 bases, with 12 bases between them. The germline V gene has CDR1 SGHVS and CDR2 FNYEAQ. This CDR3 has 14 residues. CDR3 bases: TGTGCCAGCAGCTTTCGGGGGGAGAGCACTGAAGCTTTCTTT. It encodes CASSFRGESTEAFF.

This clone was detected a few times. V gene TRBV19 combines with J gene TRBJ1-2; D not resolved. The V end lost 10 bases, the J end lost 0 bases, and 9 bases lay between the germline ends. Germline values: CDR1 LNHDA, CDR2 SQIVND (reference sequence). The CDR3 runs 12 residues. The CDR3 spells CATALPNYGYTF. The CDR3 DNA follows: TGTGCCACGGCGCTCCCTAACTATGGCTACACCTTC.

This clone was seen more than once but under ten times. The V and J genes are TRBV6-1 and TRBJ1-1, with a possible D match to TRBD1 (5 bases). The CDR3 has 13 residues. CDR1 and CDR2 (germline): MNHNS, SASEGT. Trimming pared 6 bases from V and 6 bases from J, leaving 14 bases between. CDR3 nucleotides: TGTGCCAGCAGCGACCGAGGGGATTCTGAAGCTTTCTTT. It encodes CASSDRGDSEAFF.

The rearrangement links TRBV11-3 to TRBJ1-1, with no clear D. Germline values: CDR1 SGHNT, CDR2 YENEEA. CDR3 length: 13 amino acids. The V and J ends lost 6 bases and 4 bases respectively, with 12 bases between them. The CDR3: CASSYRTGTEAFF. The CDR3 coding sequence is TGTGCCAGCAGTTACCGGACGGGCACTGAAGCTTTCTTT. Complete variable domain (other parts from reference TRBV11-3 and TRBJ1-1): EAGVVQSPRYKIIEKKQPVAFWCNPISGHNTLYWYLQNLGQGPELLIRYENEEAVDDSQLPKDRFSAERLKGVDSTLKIQPAELGDSAVYLCASSYRTGTEAFFGQGTRLTVV.

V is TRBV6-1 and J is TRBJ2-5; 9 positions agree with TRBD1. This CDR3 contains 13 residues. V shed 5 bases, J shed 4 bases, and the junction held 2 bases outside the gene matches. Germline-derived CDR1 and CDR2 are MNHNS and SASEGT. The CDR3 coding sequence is TGTGCCAGCAGTACAGGGGGCTCAGAGACCCAGTACTTC. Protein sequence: CASSTGGSETQYF.

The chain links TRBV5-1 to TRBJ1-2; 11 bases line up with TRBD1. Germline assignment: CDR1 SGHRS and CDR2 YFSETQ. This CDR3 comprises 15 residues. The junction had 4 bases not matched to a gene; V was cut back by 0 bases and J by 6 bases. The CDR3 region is CASSLAGQGADGYTF. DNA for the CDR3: TGCGCCAGCAGCTTGGCCGGACAGGGGGCGGATGGCTACACCTTC.

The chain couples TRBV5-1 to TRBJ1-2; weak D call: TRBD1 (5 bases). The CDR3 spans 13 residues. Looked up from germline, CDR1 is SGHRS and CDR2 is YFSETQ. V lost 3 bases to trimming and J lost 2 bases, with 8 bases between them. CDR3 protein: CASSSGDNYGYTF. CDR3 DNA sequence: TGCGCCAGCAGCTCGGGGGACAACTATGGCTACACCTTC.

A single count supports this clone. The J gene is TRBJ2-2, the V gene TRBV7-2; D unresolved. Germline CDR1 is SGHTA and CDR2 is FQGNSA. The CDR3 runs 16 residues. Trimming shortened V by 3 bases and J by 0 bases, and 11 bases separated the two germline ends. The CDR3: CASSFQAIANTGELFF. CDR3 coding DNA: TGTGCCAGCAGCTTCCAGGCGATAGCGAACACCGGGGAGCTGTTTTTT.

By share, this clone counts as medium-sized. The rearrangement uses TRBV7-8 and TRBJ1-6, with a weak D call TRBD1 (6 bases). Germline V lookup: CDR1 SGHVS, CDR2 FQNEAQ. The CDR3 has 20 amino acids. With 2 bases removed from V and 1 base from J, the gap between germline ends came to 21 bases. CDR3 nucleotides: TGTGCCAGCAGCTTACTTTTCAGTGAACAGGGCGGATCCTATAATTCACCCCTCCACTTT. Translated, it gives CASSLLFSEQGGSYNSPLHF.

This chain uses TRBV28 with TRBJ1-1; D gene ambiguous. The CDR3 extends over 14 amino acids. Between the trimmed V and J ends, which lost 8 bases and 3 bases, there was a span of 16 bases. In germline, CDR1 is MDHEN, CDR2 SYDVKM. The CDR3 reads CASADFGSHTEAFF. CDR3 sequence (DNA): TGTGCCAGCGCTGATTTTGGGTCACACACTGAAGCTTTCTTT.

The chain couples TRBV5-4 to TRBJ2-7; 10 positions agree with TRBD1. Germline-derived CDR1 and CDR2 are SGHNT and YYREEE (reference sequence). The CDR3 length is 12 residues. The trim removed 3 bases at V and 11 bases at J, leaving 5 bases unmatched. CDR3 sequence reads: CASSSTGGHKYF. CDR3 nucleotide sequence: TGTGCCAGCAGCTCGACAGGGGGCCACAAGTACTTC.

DNA of the CDR3: TGTGCCAGCAGTGCAGGGTGGAGGGCCTACGAGCAGTACTTC. Its translation is CASSAGWRAYEQYF. V usage is TRBV6-5 and J usage is TRBJ2-7; maybe TRBD2 (6 bases). The CDR3 has 14 residues. Deletions cut 5 bases from V and 2 bases from J, with 13 bases between. The germline V gene encodes CDR1 MNHEY and CDR2 SVGAGI.

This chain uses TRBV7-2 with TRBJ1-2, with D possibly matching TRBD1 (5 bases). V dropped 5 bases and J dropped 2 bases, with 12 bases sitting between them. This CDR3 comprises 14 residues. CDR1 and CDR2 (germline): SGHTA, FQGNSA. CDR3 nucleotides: TGTGCCAGCAGCCTGGGGGAGGTGAACTATGGCTACACCTTC. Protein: CASSLGEVNYGYTF.

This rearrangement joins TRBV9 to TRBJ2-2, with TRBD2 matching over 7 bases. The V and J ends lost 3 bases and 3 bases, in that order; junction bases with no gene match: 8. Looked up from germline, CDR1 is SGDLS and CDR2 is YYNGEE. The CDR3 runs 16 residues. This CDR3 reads CASSAAGNIHTGELFF. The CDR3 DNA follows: TGTGCCAGCAGCGCAGCGGGGAATATCCACACCGGGGAGCTGTTTTTT. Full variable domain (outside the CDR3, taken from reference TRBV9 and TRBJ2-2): DSGVTQTPKHLITATGQRVTLRCSPRSGDLSVYWYQQSLDQGLQFLIQYYNGEERAKGNILERFSAQQFPDLHSELNLSSLELGDSALYFCASSAAGNIHTGELFFGEGSRLTVL.